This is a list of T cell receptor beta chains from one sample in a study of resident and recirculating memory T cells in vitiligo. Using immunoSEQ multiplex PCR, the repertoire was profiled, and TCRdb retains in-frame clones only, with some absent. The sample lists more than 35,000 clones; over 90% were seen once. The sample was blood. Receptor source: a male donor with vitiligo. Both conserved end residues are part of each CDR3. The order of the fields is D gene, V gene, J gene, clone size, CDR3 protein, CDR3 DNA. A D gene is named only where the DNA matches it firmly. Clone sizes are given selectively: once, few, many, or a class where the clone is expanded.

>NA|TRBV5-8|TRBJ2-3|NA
CASSLPGGWGDTQYF
TGTGCCAGCAGCTTGCCGGGCGGGTGGGGAGATACGCAGTATTTT
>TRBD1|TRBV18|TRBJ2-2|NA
CASSPAGQGAGELFF
TGTGCCAGCTCACCAGCGGGACAGGGGGCCGGGGAGCTGTTTTTT
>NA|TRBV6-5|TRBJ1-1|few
CASSTVEVSEAFF
TGTGCCAGCAGTACCGTAGAGGTGTCTGAAGCTTTCTTT
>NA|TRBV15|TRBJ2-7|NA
CATSGRTAYEQYF
TGTGCCACCAGCGGGCGGACAGCTTACGAGCAGTACTTC
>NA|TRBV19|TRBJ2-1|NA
CASKAAATSYNEQFF
TGTGCCAGTAAAGCGGCGGCTACTTCCTACAATGAGCAGTTCTTC
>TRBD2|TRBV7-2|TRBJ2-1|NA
CASSGGVNEQFF
TGTGCCAGCAGCGGGGGGGTGAATGAGCAGTTCTTC
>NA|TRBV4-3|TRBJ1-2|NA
CASSRGRTSNYGYTF
TGCGCCAGCAGCCGGGGCAGAACCTCCAACTATGGCTACACCTTC
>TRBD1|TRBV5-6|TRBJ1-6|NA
CASSLNRGYSPLHF
TGTGCCAGCAGCTTGAACAGGGGTTATTCACCCCTCCACTTT
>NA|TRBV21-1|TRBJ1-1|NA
CASSISGTENTEAFF
TGTGCCAGCAGCATCTCCGGGACAGAGAACACTGAAGCTTTCTTT
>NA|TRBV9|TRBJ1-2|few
CASSPRTDYGYTF
TGTGCCAGCAGCCCCAGGACAGACTATGGCTACACCTTC
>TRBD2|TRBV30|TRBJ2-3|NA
CAWSTQGGADTQYF
TGTGCCTGGAGTACGCAGGGAGGGGCAGATACGCAGTATTTT
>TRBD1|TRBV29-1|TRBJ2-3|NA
CSVVGDRSTDTQYF
TGCAGCGTGGTCGGGGACAGGAGCACAGATACGCAGTATTTT
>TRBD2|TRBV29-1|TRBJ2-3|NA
CSVVSGGRADTQYF
TGCAGCGTAGTCTCGGGGGGGCGCGCAGATACGCAGTATTTT
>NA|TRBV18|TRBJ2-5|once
CASSSRRESETQYF
TGTGCCAGCTCATCCCGCAGGGAATCGGAGACCCAGTACTTC
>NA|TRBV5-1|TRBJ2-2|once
CASSLFFVGLPAANTGELFF
TGCGCCAGCAGCTTGTTCTTTGTGGGACTCCCGGCAGCAAACACCGGGGAGCTGTTTTTT
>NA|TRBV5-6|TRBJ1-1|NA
CASSPTWDWGEAFF
TGTGCCAGCAGCCCGACCTGGGACTGGGGTGAAGCTTTCTTT
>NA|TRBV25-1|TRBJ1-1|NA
CASSFNTEAFF
TGTGCCAGCAGCTTTAATACTGAAGCTTTCTTT
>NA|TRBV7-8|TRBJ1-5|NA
CASSLMAGYNQPQHF
TGTGCCAGCAGCCTCATGGCGGGATACAATCAGCCCCAGCATTTT
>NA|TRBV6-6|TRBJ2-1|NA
CASSPLERVVDEQFF
TGTGCCAGCAGCCCCCTTGAGAGGGTAGTTGATGAGCAGTTCTTC
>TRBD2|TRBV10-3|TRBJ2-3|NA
CAISAKGLAGGDTQYF
TGTGCCATCAGTGCTAAGGGTCTAGCGGGGGGAGATACGCAGTATTTT
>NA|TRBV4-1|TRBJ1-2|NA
CASSQDGGGPYGYTF
TGCGCCAGCAGCCAAGATGGGGGGGGACCCTATGGCTACACCTTC
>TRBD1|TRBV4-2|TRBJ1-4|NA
CASSQETGGRTGKNEKLFF
TGTGCCAGCAGCCAAGAGACTGGCGGCCGGACAGGGAAAAATGAAAAACTGTTTTTT
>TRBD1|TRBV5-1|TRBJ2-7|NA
CASSAGTGFTYEQYF
TGCGCCAGCAGCGCCGGGACAGGGTTTACCTACGAGCAGTACTTC
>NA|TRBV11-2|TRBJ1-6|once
CASSSTASSDSPLHF
TGTGCCAGCAGCTCGACAGCCAGCTCGGATTCACCCCTCCACTTT
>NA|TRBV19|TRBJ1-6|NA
CASSTWSSYNSPLHF
TGTGCCAGTAGTACATGGAGCTCCTATAATTCACCCCTCCACTTT
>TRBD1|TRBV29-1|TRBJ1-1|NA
CSVGQVLNTEAFF
TGCAGCGTCGGACAGGTACTGAACACTGAAGCTTTCTTT
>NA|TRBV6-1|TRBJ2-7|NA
CASRGDYEQYF
TGTGCCAGCAGGGGCGACTACGAGCAGTACTTC
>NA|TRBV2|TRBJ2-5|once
CVSTRDETQYF
TGTGTCAGCACCAGGGATGAGACCCAGTACTTC
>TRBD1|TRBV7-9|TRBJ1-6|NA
CASSPGQGRGNSPLHF
TGTGCCAGCAGCCCCGGACAGGGCCGAGGTAATTCACCCCTCCACTTT
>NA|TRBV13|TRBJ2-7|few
CASRGKRDYEQYF
TGTGCCAGTCGGGGGAAACGAGACTACGAGCAGTACTTC
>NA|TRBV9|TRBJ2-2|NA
CASSTPGTNTGELFF
TGTGCCAGCAGCACCCCCGGGACAAACACCGGGGAGCTGTTTTTT
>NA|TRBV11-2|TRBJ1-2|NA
CASSLRLGGPTF
TGTGCCAGCAGCTTAAGGCTGGGGGGGCCCACCTTC
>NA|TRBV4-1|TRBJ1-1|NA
CASSPQPGANTEAFF
TGCGCCAGCAGCCCCCAACCAGGGGCGAACACTGAAGCTTTCTTT
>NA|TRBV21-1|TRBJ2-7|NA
CASLQKTGRDRYYEQYF
TGTGCCAGCCTCCAAAAGACAGGACGGGACAGGTACTACGAGCAGTACTTC
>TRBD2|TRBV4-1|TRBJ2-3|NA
CASSPEVLAGGADTQYF
TGCGCCAGCAGCCCAGAAGTCCTAGCGGGGGGGGCAGATACGCAGTATTTT
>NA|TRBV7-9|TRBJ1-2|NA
CASSYQSGLNYGYTF
TGTGCCAGCAGTTACCAATCAGGACTGAACTATGGCTACACCTTC
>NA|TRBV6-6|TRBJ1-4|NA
CASSRQTQFGSEKLFF
TGTGCCAGCAGTCGACAGACCCAATTCGGAAGTGAAAAACTGTTTTTT
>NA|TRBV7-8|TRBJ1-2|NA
CASSDREVNYGYTF
TGTGCCAGCAGCGACCGGGAAGTAAACTATGGCTACACCTTC
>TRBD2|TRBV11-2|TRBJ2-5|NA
CASSSRDYRAETQYF
TGTGCCAGCAGCTCCCGGGACTATCGTGCCGAGACCCAGTACTTC
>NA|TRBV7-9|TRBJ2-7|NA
CASSMDSLGVRDEQYF
TGTGCCAGCAGCATGGACAGTTTAGGTGTGAGAGACGAGCAGTACTTC
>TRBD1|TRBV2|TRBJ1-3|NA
CASSSQGAGNTIYF
TGTGCCAGCAGTTCACAGGGGGCTGGAAACACCATATATTTT
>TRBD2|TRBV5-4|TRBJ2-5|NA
CASSTRTSGEGETQYF
TGTGCCAGCAGCACCCGGACTAGCGGGGAAGGAGAGACCCAGTACTTC
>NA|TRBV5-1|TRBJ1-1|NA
CASSLGAGVMNTEAFF
TGCGCCAGCAGCTTGGGGGCAGGGGTTATGAACACTGAAGCTTTCTTT
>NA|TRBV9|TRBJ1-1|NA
CASSPGSGEAFF
TGTGCCAGCAGCCCCGGGTCGGGGGAAGCTTTCTTT
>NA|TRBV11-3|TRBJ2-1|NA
CASSPGFGSDSYNEQFF
TGTGCCAGCAGCCCGGGTTTTGGGTCCGACTCCTACAATGAGCAGTTCTTC
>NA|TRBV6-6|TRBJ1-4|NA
CASSVRERATNEKLFF
TGTGCCAGCAGTGTCAGGGAACGGGCAACTAATGAAAAACTGTTTTTT
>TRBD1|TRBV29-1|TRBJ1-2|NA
CSVEGTRDRGTNYGYTF
TGCAGCGTTGAAGGAACCCGGGACAGGGGTACTAACTATGGCTACACCTTC
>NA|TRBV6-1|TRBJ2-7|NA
CASSAPGNEQYF
TGTGCCAGCAGTGCTCCAGGGAACGAGCAGTACTTC
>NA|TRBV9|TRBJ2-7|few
CASSDQGYEQYF
TGTGCCAGCAGCGATCAGGGATACGAGCAGTACTTC
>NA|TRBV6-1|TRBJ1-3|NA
CASSEVAANTIYF
TGTGCCAGCAGTGAGGTGGCGGCAAACACCATATATTTT
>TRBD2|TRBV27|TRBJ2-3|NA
CASTLAGGSDTQYF
TGTGCCAGCACTCTAGCGGGGGGATCAGATACGCAGTATTTT
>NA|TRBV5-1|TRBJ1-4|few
CASSLAGGGQNEKLFF
TGCGCCAGCAGCTTGGCTGGGGGAGGGCAAAATGAAAAACTGTTTTTT
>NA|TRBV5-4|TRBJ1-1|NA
CATGTPNTEAFF
TGTGCCACCGGGACTCCGAACACTGAAGCTTTCTTT
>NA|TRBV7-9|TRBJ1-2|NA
CASSFGQGPYGYTF
TGTGCCAGCAGCTTTGGCCAGGGGCCCTATGGCTACACCTTC